The 29 T cell receptor beta chains presented below share a single source sample, sequenced in a study of blood T cell repertoires in COVID-19. Measured with immunoSEQ multiplex PCR; TCRdb has only the in-frame clones, and not every one. This repertoire shows approximately 300,000 clones, approximately 88% found once; its top ten account for 4% to 6%. Sequencing was performed on PBMCs or T cells enriched from blood (not recorded which). These receptors all come from a man aged 55-75 years who had recovered from COVID-19.

The rearrangement links TRBV7-9 to TRBJ1-4; no definite D call. Germline V gene data show CDR1 as SEHNR and CDR2 as FQNEAQ (reference sequence). V was pared by 5 bases and J by 8 bases, with 18 bases between. The CDR3 is made up of 15 amino acids. The CDR3 DNA reads as TGTGCCAGCAGCCCGCCACAGTCCTCTATCGAAAAACTGTTTTTT. It yields the protein CASSPPQSSIEKLFF.

V gene TRBV5-8 combines with J gene TRBJ1-5; a possible D gene is TRBD1 (6 bases). Germline V lookup: CDR1 SGHTS, CDR2 YDEGEE. The CDR3 consists of 14 residues. V lost 1 base to trimming and J lost 6 bases, with 11 bases between them. The DNA of the CDR3 is TGTGCCAGCAGCTTGTGGGGGGGCACTCAGCCCCAGCATTTT. It yields the protein CASSLWGGTQPQHF.

The chain employs TRBV28 and TRBJ2-1; no definite D call. This CDR3 comprises 15 residues. Germline V gene data show CDR1 as MDHEN and CDR2 as SYDVKM. Deletions cut 3 bases from V and 10 bases from J, with 19 bases between. The CDR3 bases are TGTGCCAGCAGTTTTCGGCAGGCTGTGGTGTGGGAGCAGTTCTTC. Its protein is CASSFRQAVVWEQFF.

The chain recombines TRBV2 with TRBJ1-1, with 9 bases aligning to TRBD1. Trimming removed 9 bases from V and 0 bases from J; junction bases left unmatched: 5. The CDR3 has 14 amino acids. Germline V CDR1 and CDR2: SNHLY, FYNNEI. CDR3 region: CASGQGRMNTEAFF. The DNA for the CDR3 is TGTGCCAGTGGACAGGGGCGCATGAACACTGAAGCTTTCTTT.

J is TRBJ2-4 and V is TRBV5-5; the D gene is possibly TRBD1 (6 bases). This CDR3 has 13 residues. CDR1 is SGHKS, CDR2 YYEKEE, per germline (reference sequence). Deletions cut 2 bases from V and 6 bases from J, with 9 bases between. DNA for the CDR3: TGTGCCAGCAGCTTCACAGGGAGAAACATTCAGTACTTC. Protein sequence: CASSFTGRNIQYF.

The chain uses TRBV7-9 and TRBJ2-7, with 9 bases lining up with TRBD2. J lost 0 bases, V lost 1 base, and 1 base had no gene match. Germline V gene lookup returns CDR1 SEHNR and CDR2 FQNEAQ (reference sequence). CDR3 length: 15 residues. CDR3 residues: CASSLVAGDSYEQYF. As DNA, the CDR3 is TGTGCCAGCAGCTTAGTAGCGGGAGACTCCTACGAGCAGTACTTC. Variable domain in full (rest from reference TRBV7-9 and TRBJ2-7): DTGVSQNPRHKITKRGQNVTFRCDPISEHNRLYWYRQTLGQGPEFLTYFQNEAQLEKSRLLSDRFSAERPKGSFSTLEIQRTEQGDSAMYLCASSLVAGDSYEQYFGPGTRLTVT.

Notes on this clone: One junction end disagrees with the germline gene, perhaps due to a read error. This chain links TRBV7-7 with TRBJ2-3, with TRBD2 as a possible D gene (5 bases). CDR3 length: 16 residues. Germline loops: CDR1 SSHAT, CDR2 FNYEAQ (reference sequence). CDR3 nucleotide sequence: TGTGCTAGCAGCCGCTCCTTCGGGGAAGACACAGATACGCAGTATTTT. Protein product: CASSRSFGEDTDTQYF. The full variable domain, completed using reference TRBV7-7 and TRBJ2-3, is GAGVSQSPRYKVTKRGQDVTLRCDPISSHATLYWYQQALGQGPEFLTYFNYEAQPDKSGLPSDRFSAERPEGSISTLTIQRTEQRDSAMYRCASSRSFGEDTDTQYFGPGTRLTVL.

The table lists this clone with a few counts. The V and J genes are TRBV9 and TRBJ2-2; 12 nucleotides align to TRBD2. V dropped 8 bases and J dropped 2; count of bases not matched to a gene: 1. The CDR3 length is 14 residues. CDR1 and CDR2 from the germline V gene are SGDLS and YYNGEE. The chain's CDR3 is CASGLAGNTGELFF. The CDR3 coding sequence is TGTGCCAGTGGACTAGCGGGAAACACCGGGGAGCTGTTTTTT. The complete variable domain, with remaining parts taken from reference TRBV9 and TRBJ2-2, reads DSGVTQTPKHLITATGQRVTLRCSPRSGDLSVYWYQQSLDQGLQFLIQYYNGEERAKGNILERFSAQQFPDLHSELNLSSLELGDSALYFCASGLAGNTGELFFGEGSRLTVL.

This chain joins TRBV25-1 and TRBJ2-3; no clear D. CDR3 size: 15 residues. Germline V lookup: CDR1 MGHDK, CDR2 SYGVNS. V was trimmed by 3 bases and J by 9 bases, leaving 19 bases between them. The CDR3 loop reads CASSDITPPRSTQYF. CDR3 DNA sequence: TGTGCCAGCAGTGACATAACGCCCCCTAGGTCCACGCAGTATTTT.

The chain links TRBV5-6 to TRBJ1-5, with D perhaps TRBD1 (6 bases). This CDR3 has 16 residues. V lost 1 base and J lost 3, with 14 bases in between. The germline gives CDR1 SGHDT, CDR2 YYEEEE. In nucleotides, the CDR3 is TGTGCCAGCAGCTTGTGGGCAGGGGTGATCAATCAGCCCCAGCATTTT. Translating it yields CASSLWAGVINQPQHF.

The chain employs TRBV6-1 and TRBJ1-2; TRBD1 matches 8 bases. The germline V gene encodes CDR1 MNHNS and CDR2 SASEGT. CDR3 size: 14 residues. V gave up 3 bases and J gave up 4 bases; unmatched junction bases: 4. The CDR3 coding sequence is TGTGCCAGCAGTGATTCAGGACAGGGCTATGGCTACACCTTC. Residues: CASSDSGQGYGYTF.

The genes are TRBV5-1 and TRBJ2-6; 7 bases match TRBD2. J lost 4 bases, V lost 0 bases, and 4 bases had no gene match. The CDR3 runs to 16 residues. CDR1 and CDR2 (germline): SGHRS, YFSETQ. The CDR3 DNA is TGCGCCAGCAGCTTGGTGGGGGGGACCGGGGCCAACGTCCTGACTTTC. Encoded protein: CASSLVGGTGANVLTF. Combining the CDR3 with reference TRBV5-1 and TRBJ2-6 gives the whole variable domain KAGVTQTPRYLIKTRGQQVTLSCSPISGHRSVSWYQQTPGQGLQFLFEYFSETQRNKGNFPGRFSGRQFSNSRSEMNVSTLELGDSALYLCASSLVGGTGANVLTFGAGSRLTVL.

The gene calls are TRBV7-9 and TRBJ2-2, with 9 nucleotides matching TRBD1. J was trimmed by 4 bases and V by 4 bases; bases with no gene match: 7. From germline, CDR1 is SEHNR and CDR2 FQNEAQ (reference sequence). The CDR3 consists of 16 residues. The CDR3 nucleotides are TGTGCCAGCAGCTGGGGGACAGGGATTCGCACCGGGGAGCTGTTTTTT. Translating gives CASSWGTGIRTGELFF.

The chain joins TRBV29-1 to TRBJ2-1; tentatively, D is TRBD1 (5 bases). The CDR3 is 14 residues long. Germline-derived CDR1 and CDR2 are SQVTM and ANQGSEA. V shed 7 bases and J shed 7 bases, with 20 bases lying between them. CDR3 residues: CSAPASGNLNEQFF. The CDR3 DNA reads as TGCAGCGCGCCTGCTTCAGGGAATTTGAATGAGCAGTTCTTC.

This chain joins TRBV7-2 and TRBJ2-5, with unresolved D. Trimming pared 3 bases from V and 2 bases from J, leaving 7 bases between. Germline V lookup: CDR1 SGHTA, CDR2 FQGNSA. CDR3 length: 13 amino acids. The DNA for the CDR3 is TGTGCCAGCAGCTTCGCTAGACAAGAGACCCAGTACTTC. It is translated as CASSFARQETQYF.

V and J are TRBV7-6 and TRBJ2-2; TRBD2 is a possible D gene (6 bases). The CDR3 extends over 15 amino acids. The germline V gene has CDR1 SGHVS and CDR2 FNYEAQ. V was shortened by 3 bases and J by 1 base, with 9 bases between the two germline ends. The CDR3 loop is CASSFSGLNTGELFF. CDR3 nucleotides: TGTGCCAGCAGCTTTAGCGGCCTGAACACCGGGGAGCTGTTTTTT.

J is TRBJ2-1 and V is TRBV28; no firm D call. With 6 bases removed from V and 2 bases from J, the gap between germline ends came to 5 bases. Germline-derived CDR1 and CDR2 are MDHEN and SYDVKM. The CDR3 runs to 12 residues. In DNA form, the CDR3 reads TGTGCCAGCAGGTACACCTACAATGAGCAGTTCTTC. Amino acids: CASRYTYNEQFF.

The chain has TRBV19 and TRBJ2-3, with 9 nucleotides matching TRBD2. Trimming at V came to 4 bases and at J to 1 base, leaving 6 bases not matched to a gene. CDR3 size: 16 residues. From germline, CDR1 is LNHDA and CDR2 SQIVND (reference sequence). The CDR3 bases are TGTGCCAGTAGTAACGGCTGGACTAGCGGCACAGATACGCAGTATTTT. As protein: CASSNGWTSGTDTQYF.

The chain has TRBV7-6 and TRBJ2-7; TRBD2 agrees at 12 bases. The junction had 11 bases not matched to a gene; V was cut back by 5 bases and J by 6 bases. Germline V gene data show CDR1 as SGHVS and CDR2 as FNYEAQ. The CDR3 loop spans 16 amino acids. CDR3 region: CASSARLAGEMGEQYF. CDR3 DNA sequence: TGTGCCAGCAGCGCGCGACTAGCGGGAGAGATGGGCGAGCAGTACTTC.

The V and J genes are TRBV7-3 and TRBJ2-3; 11 nucleotides match TRBD2. This CDR3 has 19 amino acids. Germline-derived CDR1 and CDR2 are SGHTA and FQGTGA. J gave up 5 bases and V 6 bases, and 19 bases lay outside the gene matches. The CDR3 DNA reads as TGTGCCAGCAGTCCCGAGGCGACTAGCGGGGCCCTCGGCGGAGATACGCAGTATTTT. Its protein is CASSPEATSGALGGDTQYF.

V and J are TRBV9 and TRBJ2-7; a possible D gene is TRBD2 (6 bases). CDR3 length: 14 amino acids. CDR1 and CDR2 from the germline V gene are SGDLS and YYNGEE. Trimming removed 0 bases at V and 6 bases at J, with 13 bases between. CDR3 nucleotide sequence: TGTGCCAGCAGCGTAGTAGGGGAGGTAGGCGAGCAGTACTTC. Translated: CASSVVGEVGEQYF. Together with reference TRBV9 and TRBJ2-7, the CDR3 gives the full variable domain: DSGVTQTPKHLITATGQRVTLRCSPRSGDLSVYWYQQSLDQGLQFLIQYYNGEERAKGNILERFSAQQFPDLHSELNLSSLELGDSALYFCASSVVGEVGEQYFGPGTRLTVT.

The chain employs TRBV28 and TRBJ1-2; a weak D match, TRBD1 (6 bases). Germline-derived CDR1 and CDR2 are MDHEN and SYDVKM. V lost 8 bases and J lost 5, with 18 bases in between. The CDR3 consists of 14 residues. The CDR3 loop reads CASSPGGRFYGYTF. The DNA of the CDR3 is TGTGCCAGCTCACCTGGGGGCAGGTTTTATGGCTACACCTTC.

This chain joins TRBV18 and TRBJ2-2; no reliable D call. Trimming removed 3 bases from V and 4 bases from J, with 12 bases in between. The CDR3 runs 15 residues. Germline V gives CDR1 KGHSH, CDR2 LQKENI. CDR3: CASSPGRQVTGELFF. For the CDR3, the DNA is TGTGCCAGCTCACCCGGTCGACAAGTCACCGGGGAGCTGTTTTTT.

This chain joins TRBV27 and TRBJ2-7; the D is unclear. The CDR3 extends over 16 amino acids. Germline V lookup: CDR1 MNHEY, CDR2 SMNVEV (reference sequence). Deletions cut 1 base from V and 1 base from J, with 14 bases between. CDR3 sequence: CASSLYPSVISYEQYF. The CDR3 nucleotides are TGTGCCAGCAGTTTATATCCATCGGTTATTTCCTACGAGCAGTACTTC.

The V call is TRBV24-1, the J call TRBJ2-3, with TRBD2 as a possible D gene (6 bases). Germline V gives CDR1 KGHDR, CDR2 SFDVKD. CDR3 length: 17 amino acids. V was cut by 9 bases and J by 1 base, with 22 bases left in between. The CDR3 here is CATHAPMEGMGTDTQYF. The CDR3 coding sequence is TGTGCCACCCACGCTCCAATGGAGGGGATGGGCACAGATACGCAGTATTTT.

The chain recombines TRBV6-5 with TRBJ1-2, with TRBD1 matching 11 bases. Germline V gives CDR1 MNHEY, CDR2 SVGAGI. The CDR3 runs to 15 residues. V gave up 3 bases and J gave up 8 bases; unmatched junction bases: 8. The CDR3 region is CASSYYGQGARGYTF. In DNA form, the CDR3 reads TGTGCCAGCAGTTATTACGGACAGGGGGCGCGGGGCTACACCTTC.

This chain links TRBV5-1 with TRBJ1-1; tentative D call: TRBD1 (5 bases). Germline assignment: CDR1 SGHRS and CDR2 YFSETQ. Trimming cost V 6 bases and J 1 base, with 10 bases left between them. This CDR3 has 13 residues. This CDR3 is CASTTGQNTEAFF. The CDR3 region has the DNA TGCGCCAGCACAACCGGACAGAACACTGAAGCTTTCTTT.

CDR3 residues: CASSLVGMGQVQAEVQFF. The CDR3 nucleotides read TGTGCCAGCAGTTTAGTGGGGATGGGGCAGGTACAGGCTGAGGTGCAGTTCTTC. This chain connects TRBV28 to TRBJ2-1; D possibly corresponds to TRBD1 (5 bases). This CDR3 is built from 18 residues. Germline CDR1 reads MDHEN; CDR2 reads SYDVKM. Trimming shortened V by 2 bases and J by 12 bases, and 29 bases separated the two germline ends.

The V gene is TRBV5-1, the J gene TRBJ2-2; D unresolved. Germline lookup yields CDR1 SGHRS and CDR2 YFSETQ. The CDR3 extends over 14 amino acids. V was trimmed by 1 base and J by 2 bases, leaving 6 bases between them. The CDR3 reads CASSLQANTGELFF. CDR3 nucleotide sequence: TGCGCCAGCAGCTTGCAAGCAAACACCGGGGAGCTGTTTTTT. The whole variable domain, remainder taken from reference TRBV5-1 and TRBJ2-2, is KAGVTQTPRYLIKTRGQQVTLSCSPISGHRSVSWYQQTPGQGLQFLFEYFSETQRNKGNFPGRFSGRQFSNSRSEMNVSTLELGDSALYLCASSLQANTGELFFGEGSRLTVL.